Each of the 4 T cell receptor beta chains below was sequenced from the same sample in a study of molecular identifiers for immune sequencing clone quantification. TCRdb independently ran MiXCR on the PCR reads; one entry per CDR3 protein. This repertoire shows about 500,000 distinct CDR3 sequences, roughly 25% found once; its top ten account for around 0.78%. Sequenced material: naive CD8+ T cells from blood, with Jurkat cell RNA spiked in. Subset indicated: FACS-sorted CD8+CD4-CCR7+CD45RA+ naive T cells. Every receptor here comes from a human donor in good health. Some libraries in this study had Jurkat cell RNA spiked in.

Notes on this clonotype: The final CDR3 position lacks the conserved phenylalanine or tryptophan, pointing to a likely read error. The rearrangement joins TRBV27 to TRBJ2-3, with 8 positions matching TRBD2. Unmatched junction bases numbered 5, after V lost 7 bases and J lost 2 bases. This CDR3 is built from 14 residues. CDR1 MNHEY and CDR2 SMNVEV come from the germline V gene (reference sequence). The CDR3 sequence is CASMEGLVTDTQYI. CDR3 nucleotides: TGTGCCAGCATGGAGGGACTAGTCACAGATACGCAGTATATT.

This clonotype occurred many times. This chain uses TRBV20-1 with TRBJ2-7; the match to TRBD2 covers 7 bases. Trimming cost V 6 bases and J 2 bases; bases outside gene matches: 7. The CDR3 has 13 residues. Germline V gene sequence: CDR1 DFQATT, CDR2 SNEGSKA (reference sequence). CDR3 coding DNA: TGCAGTGCAGCGGGACGGAATACCTACGAGCAGTACTTC. Translation: CSAAGRNTYEQYF.

The chain is built from TRBV19 and TRBJ2-1, with a tentative D call TRBD2 (5 bases). This CDR3 has 15 amino acids. Germline V CDR1 and CDR2: LNHDA, SQIVND (reference sequence). V shed 6 bases and J shed 0 bases, with 12 bases lying between them. DNA of the CDR3: TGTGCCAGTAGGCCGGGAACCCGCTCCTACAATGAGCAGTTCTTC. Its translation: CASRPGTRSYNEQFF.

The rearrangement joins TRBV4-1 to TRBJ2-1, with TRBD1 matching over 7 bases. The CDR3 has 15 amino acids. Looked up from germline, CDR1 is MGHRA and CDR2 is YSYEKL. Trimming at V came to 5 bases and at J to 0 bases, leaving 4 bases not matched to a gene. CDR3 amino acids: CASSYRGLSYNEQFF. The CDR3 nucleotides read TGCGCCAGCAGCTACAGGGGCCTCTCCTACAATGAGCAGTTCTTC.